The 27 T cell receptor beta chains presented below share a single source sample, sequenced in a study of STAT3 mutations in large granular lymphocyte leukemia. Study results and caveats: Every T-cell large granular lymphocyte leukemia patient had at least one immunodominant TCR beta clonotype.

Their target antigens are unknown. Sequenced by immunoSEQ multiplex PCR; TCRdb stores in-frame clones only, minus some. The sample contains about 8,700 clones, approximately 88% of which appear only once. The sequencing input was peripheral blood mononuclear cells. Source of these receptors: a man older than 75 with T-cell large granular lymphocyte leukemia. Some clones in this sample may be carry-over from other donors' samples.

The chain has TRBV2 and TRBJ1-6, with D uncertain. This CDR3 has 16 amino acids. The germline V and J ends were trimmed by 3 bases and 3 bases, with 12 bases remaining between them. Per the germline V gene, CDR1 is SNHLY and CDR2 is FYNNEI. The CDR3 protein is CASSEGWKDYNSPLHF. As DNA, the CDR3 is TGTGCCAGCAGTGAGGGGTGGAAGGACTATAATTCACCCCTCCACTTT.

The chain links TRBV15 to TRBJ2-7; D gene uncertain. From germline, CDR1 is LNHNV and CDR2 YYDKDF (reference sequence). V was clipped by 5 bases and J by 0 bases, with 14 bases between them. This CDR3 contains 15 residues. The CDR3 region has the DNA TGTGCCACCAGCGGACGACACCCCAGCTCCTACGAGCAGTACTTC. It translates to CATSGRHPSSYEQYF.

The CDR3 sequence: CASSQGQGYYEQYF. The DNA of the CDR3 is TGTGCCAGCTCACAGGGACAGGGGTACTACGAGCAGTACTTC. The V gene is TRBV18, the J gene TRBJ2-7, with 10 bases lining up with TRBD1. Germline V gene data show CDR1 as KGHSH and CDR2 as LQKENI. V was pared by 4 bases and J by 3 bases, with 3 bases of the junction left unmatched. This CDR3 comprises 14 residues.

The chain carries TRBV5-1 and TRBJ2-7, with D possibly matching TRBD1 (6 bases). Between the trimmed V and J ends, which lost 1 base and 3 bases, there was a span of 14 bases. The CDR3 length is 15 residues. Looked up from germline, CDR1 is SGHRS and CDR2 is YFSETQ. This CDR3 is CASSLLQGYNYEQYF. The CDR3, as DNA: TGCGCCAGCAGCTTGTTACAGGGATATAACTACGAGCAGTACTTC.

The J gene is TRBJ2-7, the V gene TRBV27, with 7 bases lining up with TRBD2. This CDR3 comprises 12 residues. Unmatched junction bases numbered 3, after V lost 4 bases and J lost 6 bases. Germline V gene data show CDR1 as MNHEY and CDR2 as SMNVEV (reference sequence). The CDR3 protein is CASSYERGEQYF. The CDR3, as DNA: TGTGCCAGCAGTTATGAGCGGGGCGAGCAGTACTTC.

The chain links TRBV5-6 to TRBJ1-2; D not resolved. V was cut by 6 bases and J by 5 bases, with 14 bases left in between. This CDR3 has 13 residues. CDR1 is SGHDT, CDR2 YYEEEE, per germline. Written as DNA, the CDR3 is TGTGCCAGCACCCTAAGCCTTACGTATGGCTACACCTTC. Residues: CASTLSLTYGYTF.

The rearrangement joins TRBV19 to TRBJ1-2; D is uncertain. Looked up from germline, CDR1 is LNHDA and CDR2 is SQIVND (reference sequence). CDR3 length equals 11 residues. V lost 4 bases, J lost 4 bases, and 4 bases lay in between. CDR3 nucleotide sequence: TGTGCCAGTAGTACCCCCTATGGCTACACCTTC. Translating gives CASSTPYGYTF.

The chain combines TRBV19 with TRBJ2-7; no firm D call. Germline CDR1 LNHDA, CDR2 SQIVND (reference sequence). CDR3 length: 11 residues. Deletions cut 4 bases from V and 4 bases from J, with 5 bases between. CDR3 region: CASSRGYEQYF. For the CDR3, the DNA is TGTGCCAGTAGTAGGGGTTACGAGCAGTACTTC.

V and J are TRBV10-3 and TRBJ1-6; 7 bases are a match to TRBD1. The CDR3 is 13 residues long. J gave up 8 bases and V 10 bases, and 8 bases lay outside the gene matches. The germline V gene has CDR1 ENHRY and CDR2 SYGVKD. The DNA of the CDR3 is TGTGCCACCAGGGACAGAACCGATTCACCCCTCCACTTT. Protein: CATRDRTDSPLHF.

The CDR3 region has the DNA TGCGCCAGCAGCTTGGACGAGGGAAACATTCAGTACTTC. Translated: CASSLDEGNIQYF. The chain couples TRBV5-1 to TRBJ2-4, with TRBD2 as a possible D gene (5 bases). V gave up 0 bases and J gave up 6 bases, with 7 bases separating them. The CDR3 runs 13 residues. Per germline, CDR1 SGHRS and CDR2 YFSETQ.

A few counts support this clone. This rearrangement joins TRBV7-9 to TRBJ2-7; D gene unclear. CDR1 is SEHNR and CDR2 is FQNEAQ in the germline V gene (reference sequence). The V gene lost 0 bases and the J gene lost 6 bases, with 9 bases spanning the gap. The CDR3 has 13 residues. CDR3 DNA: TGTGCCAGCAGCTTAGCCCTCCGGCCCGAGCAGTACTTC. Translation: CASSLALRPEQYF. The whole variable domain, remainder taken from reference TRBV7-9 and TRBJ2-7, is DTGVSQNPRHKITKRGQNVTFRCDPISEHNRLYWYRQTLGQGPEFLTYFQNEAQLEKSRLLSDRFSAERPKGSFSTLEIQRTEQGDSAMYLCASSLALRPEQYFGPGTRLTVT.

The rearrangement joins TRBV5-6 to TRBJ2-7; 10 bases match TRBD1. The V and J ends lost 5 bases and 5 bases, in that order; junction bases with no gene match: 10. Germline CDR1 is SGHDT and CDR2 is YYEEEE. The CDR3 has 15 residues. The CDR3 DNA reads TGTGCCAGCAGTAAGACAGGGGGCGCGGTGGACGAGCAGTACTTC. Its protein is CASSKTGGAVDEQYF.

V gene TRBV18 combines with J gene TRBJ2-1; a possible D gene is TRBD1 (6 bases). V lost 4 bases to trimming and J lost 4 bases, with 14 bases between them. There are 15 residues in the CDR3. Germline V gives CDR1 KGHSH, CDR2 LQKENI. The CDR3 spells CASSLLDRRYNEQFF. DNA for the CDR3: TGTGCCAGCTCACTTTTGGACAGACGATACAATGAGCAGTTCTTC.

The V and J genes are TRBV27 and TRBJ1-5; no firm D call. The CDR3 has 15 amino acids. Germline V gives CDR1 MNHEY, CDR2 SMNVEV (reference sequence). Deletions cut 3 bases from V and 8 bases from J, with 17 bases between. The CDR3 here is CASSFSARRGEPQHF. In nucleotides, the CDR3 is TGTGCCAGCAGTTTTTCGGCCAGGCGTGGTGAGCCCCAGCATTTT.

The V call is TRBV6-5, the J call TRBJ1-1; D remains unclear. The V end lost 9 bases, the J end lost 1 base, and 12 bases lay between the germline ends. The CDR3 contains 13 residues. The germline gives CDR1 MNHEY, CDR2 SVGAGI. The CDR3 coding sequence is TGTGCCAGTACCCATCAGCCGAACACTGAAGCTTTCTTT. Translation: CASTHQPNTEAFF.

V is TRBV7-9 and J is TRBJ1-1, with D hard to call. Per germline, CDR1 SEHNR and CDR2 FQNEAQ (reference sequence). The CDR3 contains 15 residues. V shed 6 bases and J shed 5 bases, with 19 bases lying between them. The CDR3 loop reads CASSSWVRENTEAFF. The CDR3 region has the DNA TGTGCCAGCAGTAGCTGGGTGAGAGAGAATACTGAAGCTTTCTTT.

V and J are TRBV27 and TRBJ1-6; tentative D call: TRBD1 (5 bases). V was clipped by 0 bases and J by 7 bases, with 13 bases between them. This CDR3 has 16 amino acids. Per the germline V gene, CDR1 is MNHEY and CDR2 is SMNVEV (reference sequence). The CDR3 DNA follows: TGTGCCAGCAGTTTATCTTGGACAATTATCAATTCACCCCTCCACTTT. Its translation is CASSLSWTIINSPLHF.

The V and J genes are TRBV19 and TRBJ1-5; D remains ambiguous. Trimming took 3 bases from V and 6 from J, leaving 6 bases between them. This CDR3 spans 12 amino acids. The germline V gene has CDR1 LNHDA and CDR2 SQIVND (reference sequence). The CDR3 region has the DNA TGTGCCAGTAGTATGAGTCCTCAGCCCCAGCATTTT. It is translated as CASSMSPQPQHF.

In this sample, this clone turned up once. The V call is TRBV30, the J call TRBJ1-2; TRBD1 aligns across 9 bases. This CDR3 has 16 residues. Germline loops: CDR1 GTSNPN, CDR2 SVGIG (reference sequence). With V trimmed by 0 bases and J by 3 bases, 8 bases remained unmatched. The CDR3 reads CAWSVSPGQGYYGYTF. CDR3 sequence (DNA): TGTGCCTGGAGTGTATCCCCCGGACAGGGGTACTATGGCTACACCTTC.

The chain combines TRBV5-1 with TRBJ1-6; perhaps TRBD1 as D (5 bases). Trimming cost V 6 bases and J 9 bases, with 19 bases left between them. The germline CDR1 and CDR2 sequences are SGHRS and YFSETQ. The CDR3 is 15 residues long. This CDR3 reads CASTRAGTYGSPLHF. CDR3 nucleotides: TGCGCCAGCACCAGGGCGGGGACCTACGGTTCACCCCTCCACTTT.

The rearrangement uses TRBV7-9 and TRBJ2-2; D unresolved. V dropped 3 bases and J dropped 4 bases, with 12 bases sitting between them. This CDR3 is 15 amino acids long. CDR1 SEHNR and CDR2 FQNEAQ come from the germline V gene (reference sequence). The CDR3 DNA follows: TGTGCCAGCAGCTTTGTCGCCAGGCTCACCGGGGAGCTGTTTTTT. This translates into CASSFVARLTGELFF. Drawing the rest from reference TRBV7-9 and TRBJ2-2, the complete variable domain is DTGVSQNPRHKITKRGQNVTFRCDPISEHNRLYWYRQTLGQGPEFLTYFQNEAQLEKSRLLSDRFSAERPKGSFSTLEIQRTEQGDSAMYLCASSFVARLTGELFFGEGSRLTVL.

The rearrangement uses TRBV30 and TRBJ1-6; D gene uncertain. V lost 1 base, J lost 8 bases, and 9 bases lay in between. The CDR3 has 13 residues. Germline V gives CDR1 GTSNPN, CDR2 SVGIG (reference sequence). The CDR3 spells CAWSGLRDSPLHF. Here the CDR3 DNA reads TGTGCCTGGAGTGGACTAAGAGATTCACCCCTCCACTTT.

This clone appeared once. This chain connects TRBV7-9 to TRBJ2-5; D remains ambiguous. CDR1 is SEHNR and CDR2 is FQNEAQ in the germline V gene (reference sequence). The V end lost 4 bases, the J end lost 5 bases, and 8 bases lay between the germline ends. The CDR3 consists of 12 residues. CDR3 residues: CASSYGGETQYF. CDR3 in DNA: TGTGCCAGCAGCTATGGTGGGGAGACCCAGTACTTC. Combining the CDR3 with reference TRBV7-9 and TRBJ2-5 gives the whole variable domain DTGVSQNPRHKITKRGQNVTFRCDPISEHNRLYWYRQTLGQGPEFLTYFQNEAQLEKSRLLSDRFSAERPKGSFSTLEIQRTEQGDSAMYLCASSYGGETQYFGPGTRLLVL.

CDR3 protein: CASTLTGMETQYF. The CDR3, as DNA: TGTGCCAGCACTCTGACAGGGATGGAGACCCAGTACTTC. The V call is TRBV6-1, the J call TRBJ2-5; 7 bases are shared with TRBD1. Trimming at V came to 7 bases and at J to 5 bases, leaving 7 bases not matched to a gene. The length of the CDR3 is 13 residues. Germline V CDR1 and CDR2: MNHNS, SASEGT.

V usage is TRBV29-1 and J usage is TRBJ1-1; D is unclear. Germline CDR1 is SQVTM and CDR2 is ANQGSEA. V was shortened by 4 bases and J by 2 bases, with 8 bases between the two germline ends. The CDR3 runs to 12 residues. The CDR3 sequence: CSVGPSNTEAFF. The CDR3 DNA follows: TGCAGCGTTGGGCCCAGCAACACTGAAGCTTTCTTT.

The DNA of the CDR3 is TGCGCCAGCAGCTTGGATGCCCTGAAACAGGGGGATACGCAGTATTTT. Its translation is CASSLDALKQGDTQYF. The chain has TRBV5-1 and TRBJ2-3, with 7 bases lining up with TRBD1. The CDR3 is 16 amino acids. Trimming took 0 bases from V and 6 from J; bases not matched to a gene: 10. Germline lookup yields CDR1 SGHRS and CDR2 YFSETQ.

This clone was recorded a few times. The CDR3 sequence: CASSRGFGYTF. The CDR3 coding sequence is TGTGCCAGCAGCCGTGGGTTTGGCTACACCTTC. The rearrangement joins TRBV25-1 to TRBJ1-2; no reliable D call. Trimming removed 6 bases at V and 7 bases at J, with 9 bases between. CDR3 length: 11 residues. CDR1 MGHDK and CDR2 SYGVNS come from the germline V gene.